This TCR beta chain originates from a study of shared T cell receptors in the human thymus. Sequencing was performed with immunoSEQ multiplex PCR; in TCRdb, only in-frame clones are kept and a portion is missing. This sample has some 660,000 clones, with about 90% found just once. CDR3 length: 14 amino acids. V dropped 5 bases and J dropped 2; count of bases not matched to a gene: 6. From germline, CDR1 is MDHEN and CDR2 SYDVKM. This sample also belongs to another study, concerning human thymus T cells. In that study: Healthy Finnish infants having corrective surgery for congenital heart defects served as donors. Thymus tissue for the work was resected from patients undergoing corrective heart surgery.

The sequencing sample was made of thymocytes. The gene calls are TRBV28 and TRBJ2-7, with TRBD1 matching 7 bases. The receptor was isolated from a boy less than two years old with a congenital heart defect. The CDR3 here is CASSTGQVPYEQYF. Written as DNA, the CDR3 is TGTGCCAGCAGTACAGGACAGGTACCCTACGAGCAGTACTTC.